The 27 T cell receptor beta chains below all came from one sample that was sequenced in a study of cytomegalovirus exposure and HLA in healthy donors. The study ran its PCR with 60 Vbeta and 13 Jbeta primers. Only in-frame clones appear in the TCRdb table, and some are missing; sequencing was by immunoSEQ multiplex PCR. The sample carries some 130,000 clones, 80% recorded once. Source material: PBMCs. Every receptor here comes from a woman in her thirties or forties in good health and CMV-seronegative.

The CDR3 region has the DNA TGCGCCAGCAGCCAAGGGCGGGACAGAAGGGCCGAGCAGTACTTC. Its protein product is CASSQGRDRRAEQYF. The chain recombines TRBV4-1 with TRBJ2-7; D may be TRBD1 (7 bases). Germline V gives CDR1 MGHRA, CDR2 YSYEKL. Trimming took 1 base from V and 6 from J, leaving 16 bases between them. The CDR3 runs to 15 residues.

Only a few counts were recorded for this clone. The rearrangement uses TRBV18 and TRBJ1-1, with TRBD1 as a possible D gene (5 bases). Germline CDR1 reads KGHSH; CDR2 reads LQKENI. The CDR3 contains 15 residues. The V gene lost 9 bases and the J gene lost 0 bases, with 17 bases spanning the gap. This CDR3 is CASRSGGSMNTEAFF. In nucleotides, the CDR3 is TGTGCCAGTCGTTCCGGGGGTTCCATGAACACTGAAGCTTTCTTT.

The chain has TRBV6-1 and TRBJ1-5; D unclear. CDR3 length equals 13 residues. Germline CDR1 is MNHNS and CDR2 is SASEGT. V shed 5 bases and J shed 4 bases, with 9 bases lying between them. This CDR3 reads CASSTRGNQPQHF. The CDR3 coding sequence is TGTGCCAGCAGTACCCGGGGAAATCAGCCCCAGCATTTT.

This rearrangement joins TRBV6-1 to TRBJ1-5; TRBD1 matches 11 bases. The junction had 6 bases not matched to a gene; V was cut back by 4 bases and J by 7 bases. The CDR3 is 15 residues long. Germline values: CDR1 MNHNS, CDR2 SASEGT. CDR3 loop: CASSVRTGGDQPQHF. In DNA form, the CDR3 reads TGTGCCAGCAGTGTGAGGACAGGGGGCGACCAGCCCCAGCATTTT.

The chain has TRBV7-3 and TRBJ2-3, with 11 bases identical to TRBD2. There are 15 residues in the CDR3. Germline lookup yields CDR1 SGHTA and CDR2 FQGTGA. V lost 2 bases to trimming and J lost 8 bases; unmatched junction nucleotides: 6. CDR3 sequence: CASSLSSGGSGTQYF. Here the CDR3 DNA reads TGTGCCAGCAGCTTATCTAGCGGGGGGAGCGGTACGCAGTATTTT.

V gene TRBV28 combines with J gene TRBJ2-7, with TRBD2 identical over 10 bases. V dropped 3 bases and J dropped 6; count of bases not matched to a gene: 5. The germline V gene has CDR1 MDHEN and CDR2 SYDVKM. CDR3 length equals 14 residues. The CDR3 sequence: CASSFLAGVGEQYF. The CDR3 DNA reads TGTGCCAGCAGTTTTCTAGCGGGAGTGGGCGAGCAGTACTTC.

V is TRBV5-1 and J is TRBJ1-3; the D gene is possibly TRBD1 (6 bases). CDR3 size: 16 residues. Germline V gene data show CDR1 as SGHRS and CDR2 as YFSETQ. V lost 4 bases, J lost 0 bases, and 14 bases lay in between. The CDR3 is CASSTIQGFSGNTIYF. The CDR3 coding sequence is TGCGCCAGCAGCACCATACAGGGCTTCTCTGGAAACACCATATATTTT.

A single count supports this clone. The chain is built from TRBV6-6 and TRBJ2-3; TRBD1 matches at 8 bases. Looked up from germline, CDR1 is MNHNY and CDR2 is SVGAGI (reference sequence). The V and J ends lost 3 bases and 2 bases, in that order; junction bases with no gene match: 7. This CDR3 has 16 amino acids. CDR3 residues: CASSYRQGSVTDTQYF. DNA for the CDR3: TGTGCCAGCAGTTATCGACAGGGGTCGGTCACAGATACGCAGTATTTT.

This chain links TRBV19 with TRBJ1-2; TRBD1 matches 9 bases. Per the germline V gene, CDR1 is LNHDA and CDR2 is SQIVND (reference sequence). Trimming removed 3 bases from V and 5 bases from J; junction bases left unmatched: 13. The CDR3 has 17 residues. CDR3 in amino acids: CASSIKGQGGFGYGYTF. The CDR3, as DNA: TGTGCCAGTAGTATTAAGGGACAGGGAGGTTTTGGGTATGGCTACACCTTC.

The chain combines TRBV4-1 with TRBJ2-5; 7 bases are shared with TRBD2. The V segment lost 5 bases and the J segment 1 base; nucleotides outside the gene matches: 10. The germline V gene encodes CDR1 MGHRA and CDR2 YSYEKL. The length of the CDR3 is 16 residues. CDR3 region: CASSSDEAGPQETQYF. In DNA form, the CDR3 reads TGCGCCAGCAGCTCCGATGAAGCGGGGCCCCAAGAGACCCAGTACTTC.

V and J are TRBV18 and TRBJ2-3; D is possibly TRBD2 (5 bases). V lost 3 bases and J 4 bases, leaving 11 bases between the germline ends. Per the germline V gene, CDR1 is KGHSH and CDR2 is LQKENI. This CDR3 is built from 14 residues. CDR3: CASSPPRVPDTQYF. The CDR3 DNA follows: TGTGCCAGCTCACCCCCGAGGGTCCCAGATACGCAGTATTTT.

The V call is TRBV5-1, the J call TRBJ2-7; 7 nucleotides match TRBD2. The CDR3 is 15 residues long. The V and J ends lost 4 bases and 6 bases, in that order; junction bases with no gene match: 13. Germline CDR1 is SGHRS and CDR2 is YFSETQ. This chain's CDR3 is CASSPLGGTSLEQYF. The CDR3 DNA reads as TGCGCCAGCAGCCCCCTGGGGGGGACCTCTCTCGAGCAGTACTTC. Based on the CDR3 plus reference TRBV5-1 and TRBJ2-7, the full variable domain is KAGVTQTPRYLIKTRGQQVTLSCSPISGHRSVSWYQQTPGQGLQFLFEYFSETQRNKGNFPGRFSGRQFSNSRSEMNVSTLELGDSALYLCASSPLGGTSLEQYFGPGTRLTVT.

V gene TRBV25-1 combines with J gene TRBJ1-2; D is possibly TRBD1 (5 bases). The germline gives CDR1 MGHDK, CDR2 SYGVNS. Between the trimmed V and J ends, which lost 4 bases and 6 bases, there was a span of 12 bases. CDR3 length: 13 amino acids. The CDR3 nucleotides are TGTGCCAGCAGTGGACTGTGGGGGGATGGCTACACCTTC. It is translated as CASSGLWGDGYTF.

The V call is TRBV7-8, the J call TRBJ1-1; D may be TRBD1 (6 bases). Per the germline V gene, CDR1 is SGHVS and CDR2 is FQNEAQ. There are 15 residues in the CDR3. Trimming removed 1 base from V and 0 bases from J, with 9 bases in between. The CDR3 region has the DNA TGTGCCAGCAGCTTAGACAGGGAATTGAACACTGAAGCTTTCTTT. Translating gives CASSLDRELNTEAFF.

A single count supports this clone. The V and J genes are TRBV19 and TRBJ1-1; the D gene is possibly TRBD1 (5 bases). Trimming took 5 bases from V and 5 from J, leaving 18 bases between them. This CDR3 has 15 amino acids. Germline CDR1 reads LNHDA; CDR2 reads SQIVND (reference sequence). The CDR3 DNA follows: TGTGCCAGTAGTGCGGGGACGAGGGGAGGTACTGAAGCTTTCTTT. Its protein is CASSAGTRGGTEAFF.

The rearrangement uses TRBV11-2 and TRBJ1-2, with 7 nucleotides matching TRBD1. Losses at the gene ends were 4 bases for V and 3 bases for J; bases not matched to a gene: 8. CDR1 SGHAT and CDR2 FQNNGV come from the germline V gene. The CDR3 extends over 15 amino acids. In nucleotides, the CDR3 is TGTGCCAGCAGCTCGAGGGGGCCATGGGACTATGGCTACACCTTC. The encoded protein is CASSSRGPWDYGYTF.

The chain links TRBV2 to TRBJ2-3; possible D gene TRBD2, 7 bases. This CDR3 has 15 residues. Trimming left V 9 bases short and J 3 bases short, with 19 bases between. CDR1 and CDR2 from the germline V gene are SNHLY and FYNNEI. The CDR3 sequence is CASGAGGGRTDTQYF. CDR3 nucleotide sequence: TGTGCCAGTGGGGCGGGCGGGGGCAGAACAGATACGCAGTATTTT.

The V gene is TRBV4-2, the J gene TRBJ1-5; D gene ambiguous. Trimming took off 1 base at V and 5 bases at J, with 9 bases between the two ends. The CDR3 sequence is 14 residues long. CDR1 LGHNA and CDR2 YNFKEQ come from the germline V gene. The CDR3 is CASSQVANDQPQHF. The CDR3, as DNA: TGTGCCAGCAGCCAAGTGGCCAATGATCAGCCCCAGCATTTT.

V is TRBV5-1 and J is TRBJ2-2, with TRBD1 as a possible D gene (5 bases). The CDR3 loop spans 15 amino acids. With 4 bases removed from V and 0 bases from J, the gap between germline ends came to 10 bases. Germline V gene sequence: CDR1 SGHRS, CDR2 YFSETQ. The CDR3 spells CASSLTDANTGELFF. The CDR3, as DNA: TGCGCCAGCAGCCTGACAGACGCGAACACCGGGGAGCTGTTTTTT. The entire variable domain, with the rest obtained from reference TRBV5-1 and TRBJ2-2, is as follows: KAGVTQTPRYLIKTRGQQVTLSCSPISGHRSVSWYQQTPGQGLQFLFEYFSETQRNKGNFPGRFSGRQFSNSRSEMNVSTLELGDSALYLCASSLTDANTGELFFGEGSRLTVL.

The chain joins TRBV15 to TRBJ1-4; a possible D gene is TRBD1 (5 bases). Trimming took 0 bases from V and 8 from J, leaving 10 bases between them. CDR3 length equals 14 residues. Germline V gene data show CDR1 as LNHNV and CDR2 as YYDKDF (reference sequence). CDR3 sequence reads: CATSRDRDREKLFF. CDR3 sequence (DNA): TGTGCCACCAGCAGAGACAGGGATCGAGAAAAACTGTTTTTT. The whole variable domain, filled in from reference TRBV15 and TRBJ1-4, reads DAMVIQNPRYQVTQFGKPVTLSCSQTLNHNVMYWYQQKSSQAPKLLFHYYDKDFNNEADTPDNFQSRRPNTSFCFLDIRSPGLGDTAMYLCATSRDRDREKLFFGSGTQLSVL.

This clone was seen a handful of times. J is TRBJ2-2 and V is TRBV5-4; 10 bases match TRBD1. Trimming cost V 3 bases and J 7 bases; bases outside gene matches: 6. Germline CDR1 SGHNT, CDR2 YYREEE (reference sequence). The CDR3 is 15 amino acids. The CDR3 sequence: CASSSDRGRIGELFF. The CDR3 nucleotides are TGTGCCAGCAGCTCAGACAGGGGGCGGATCGGGGAGCTGTTTTTT.

The V gene is TRBV5-4, the J gene TRBJ2-3; TRBD2 agrees at 10 bases. Unmatched junction bases numbered 7, after V lost 0 bases and J lost 0 bases. The CDR3 sequence is 18 residues long. The germline V gene has CDR1 SGHNT and CDR2 YYREEE (reference sequence). The CDR3 region is CASSLDLAGEFSTDTQYF. The CDR3 bases are TGTGCCAGCAGCTTGGATCTAGCGGGGGAGTTTAGCACAGATACGCAGTATTTT.

V and J are TRBV5-4 and TRBJ1-1; the match to TRBD1 covers 8 bases. Germline loops: CDR1 SGHNT, CDR2 YYREEE (reference sequence). Germline trimming cut 2 bases from V and 0 bases from J; bases unmatched to any gene: 9. The CDR3 length is 17 residues. DNA of the CDR3: TGTGCCAGCAGCTTACAGGGGGGGGGATTTGTGAACACTGAAGCTTTCTTT. Translating it yields CASSLQGGGFVNTEAFF.

This clone was counted a few times. CDR3 protein: CASSLGPRQSYNEQFF. CDR3 in DNA: TGTGCCAGCAGTTTGGGGCCCCGGCAGTCCTACAATGAGCAGTTCTTC. This chain uses TRBV28 with TRBJ2-1, with D perhaps matching TRBD1 (5 bases). Trimming took 3 bases from V and 1 from J, leaving 13 bases between them. CDR1 MDHEN and CDR2 SYDVKM come from the germline V gene. CDR3 size: 16 residues.

This sequence joins TRBV5-5 and TRBJ1-1, with TRBD1 matching over 10 bases. From germline, CDR1 is SGHKS and CDR2 YYEKEE (reference sequence). The V segment lost 4 bases and the J segment 8 bases; nucleotides outside the gene matches: 2. The CDR3 has 12 residues. The CDR3 DNA is TGTGCCAGCAGCAAGACAGGGGGCGAAGCTTTCTTT. Translated, it gives CASSKTGGEAFF. The entire variable domain, with the rest obtained from reference TRBV5-5 and TRBJ1-1, is as follows: DAGVTQSPTHLIKTRGQQVTLRCSPISGHKSVSWYQQVLGQGPQFIFQYYEKEERGRGNFPDRFSARQFPNYSSELNVNALLLGDSALYLCASSKTGGEAFFGQGTRLTVV.

For the CDR3, the DNA is TGTGCCAGCAGCTTAGGGGGGGTTAACTACACCTTC. Translation gives CASSLGGVNYTF. The chain links TRBV7-8 to TRBJ1-2, with D possibly being TRBD1 (5 bases). V lost 1 base and J 10 bases, leaving 10 bases between the germline ends. CDR1 and CDR2 (germline): SGHVS, FQNEAQ. The length of the CDR3 is 12 residues. Based on the CDR3 plus reference TRBV7-8 and TRBJ1-2, the full variable domain is GAGVSQSPRYKVAKRGQDVALRCDPISGHVSLFWYQQALGQGPEFLTYFQNEAQLDKSGLPSDRFFAERPEGSVSTLKIQRTQQEDSAVYLCASSLGGVNYTFGSGTRLTVV.

The V gene is TRBV5-6, the J gene TRBJ2-3, with 16 nucleotides matching TRBD2. The CDR3 has 17 residues. Looked up from germline, CDR1 is SGHDT and CDR2 is YYEEEE. V was pared by 4 bases and J by 2 bases, with 4 bases of the junction left unmatched. The DNA for the CDR3 is TGTGCCAGCAGCGGGACTAGCGGGAGGGGATTCACAGATACGCAGTATTTT. It translates to CASSGTSGRGFTDTQYF.